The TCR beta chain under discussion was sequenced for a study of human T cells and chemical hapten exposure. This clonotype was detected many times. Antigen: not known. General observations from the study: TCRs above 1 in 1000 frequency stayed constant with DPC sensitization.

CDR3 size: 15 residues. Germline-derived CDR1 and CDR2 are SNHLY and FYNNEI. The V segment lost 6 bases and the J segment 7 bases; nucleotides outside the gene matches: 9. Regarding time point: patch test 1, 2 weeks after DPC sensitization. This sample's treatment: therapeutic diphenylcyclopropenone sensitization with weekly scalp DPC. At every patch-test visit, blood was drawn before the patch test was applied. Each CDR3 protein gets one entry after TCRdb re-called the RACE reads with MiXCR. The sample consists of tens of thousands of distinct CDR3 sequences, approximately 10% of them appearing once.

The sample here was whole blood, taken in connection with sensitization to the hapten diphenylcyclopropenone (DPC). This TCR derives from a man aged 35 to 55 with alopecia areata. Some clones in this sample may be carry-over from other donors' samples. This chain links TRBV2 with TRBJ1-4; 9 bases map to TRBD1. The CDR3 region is CASRHRGQGGEKLFF. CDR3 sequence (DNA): TGTGCCAGCAGACACAGGGGGCAGGGAGGTGAAAAACTGTTTTTT. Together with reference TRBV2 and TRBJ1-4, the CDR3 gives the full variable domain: EPEVTQTPSHQVTQMGQEVILRCVPISNHLYFYWYRQILGQKVEFLVSFYNNEISEKSEIFDDQFSVERPDGSNFTLKIRSTKLEDSAMYFCASRHRGQGGEKLFFGSGTQLSVL.